This T cell receptor beta chain was obtained from a study of regulatory T cells in long-lasting Graves disease. Study-level points and caveats: Lower TCR diversity was seen in persistent Graves' patients than in newly diagnosed ones.

The V and J ends lost 3 bases and 1 base respectively, with 10 bases between them. Germline CDR1 and CDR2: MNHEY and SVGEGT. The CDR3 extends over 15 amino acids. This clonotype was counted once. Its cognate antigen is unknown. A much bigger clone sits one base away, suggesting this may be a read error. With iRepertoire HTBI primers and Arm-PCR of CDR3 regions, TCR beta libraries were built. TCRdb ran MiXCR on the multiplex PCR reads and lists one entry per CDR3 protein. This repertoire shows more than 450,000 distinct CDR3 sequences, approximately 12% found once; its top ten account for approximately 9%. Time point here: newly diagnosed GD, antithyroid drugs for less than 3 months. RNA extracted from PBMCs served as the sequencing template. This sample also appeared in a second study, on T cells in Graves' hyperthyroidism and ophthalmopathy. That source adds: Every diagnosis used clinical symptoms, serum thyroxine and TRAb, thyroid ultrasound and orbital computed tomography. Primed by the HTBI set, a first-round RT-PCR was run on the TCR CDR3.

The sequence came from a woman under 40 with Graves disease. The source material was peripheral blood mononuclear cells (PBMCs), sampled at new diagnosis, from a patient treated with antithyroid drugs. This rearrangement joins TRBV6-2 or TRBV6-3 to TRBJ2-1; D gene uncertain. The CDR3 coding sequence is TGTGCCAGCAGTTATGAACGAGGATCCTACAATGAGCAGTTCTTC. Translated, it gives CASSYERGSYNEQFF.